The entry below describes one TCR beta chain. Total RNA amounting to 500 ng was the source from which TCR beta cDNA was made with a constant-region primer. Three nested multiplex PCR rounds, a slightly modified ARM-PCR, produced the libraries for TCR beta. The study ran its first two PCR rounds for approximately 10 cycles each, using TRBV1-TRBV30 forward primers and a C-beta reverse primer. TCRdb re-derived calls from the multiplex PCR reads in MiXCR, one entry per CDR3 protein. The profile shows approximately 79,000 distinct CDR3 sequences, approximately 70% of them singletons. Co-extracting RNA and DNA was done with 20-30 mg of unsorted bulk tissue as input. This record belongs to a study of tumor-infiltrating lymphocytes in primary liver carcinoma. About the research overall: Ages ranged from 30 to 69, with HCC or mixed HCC-cholangiocarcinoma.

Looked up from germline, CDR1 is SGHAT and CDR2 is FQNNGV. J gave up 3 bases and V 6 bases, and 6 bases lay outside the gene matches. This CDR3 has 14 amino acids. Sample: liver tumor tissue from sampling region 4. Subset: tumor region T4, right-lateral pole. The rearrangement uses TRBV11-2 and TRBJ2-5, with 8 nucleotides matching TRBD2. This receptor was identified in a man aged 35-49 years with primary liver carcinoma and hepatitis B virus infection. As DNA, the CDR3 is TGTGCCAGCAGTCCACTAGCGGAAGAAGAGACCCAGTACTTC. Translated: CASSPLAEEETQYF.